This T cell receptor (beta chain) was sequenced for a study of cytomegalovirus exposure and HLA in healthy donors. The overall study: Inside one of the first data releases sat about 85 million unique TCRs taken from HLA-typed donors.

Germline values: CDR1 MNHNS, CDR2 SASEGT. Trimming took off 2 bases at V and 5 bases at J, with 12 bases between the two ends. CDR3 length equals 14 residues. PCR involved 60 Vbeta and 13 Jbeta primers. The protocol was immunoSEQ multiplex PCR, while the TCRdb copy is restricted to in-frame clones and leaves out a portion. Of about 160,000 clones listed, roughly 78% are singletons. This chain connects TRBV6-1 to TRBJ2-5, with D possibly being TRBD1 (5 bases). This receptor was obtained from a man aged 40-49 years in good health and CMV-seropositive. The sequencing sample was made of PBMCs. This chain's CDR3 is CASSERGRTETQYF. The CDR3 bases are TGTGCCAGCAGTGAAAGGGGTAGGACCGAGACCCAGTACTTC.